These 3 T cell receptor beta chains originate from one sample sequenced in a study of cytomegalovirus exposure and HLA in healthy donors. With 60 Vbeta and 13 Jbeta primers, the PCR was carried out. Profiling relied on immunoSEQ multiplex PCR, and the TCRdb table lists in-frame clones only, not all of them. Here the sample spans about 130,000 clones, approximately 85% being singletons. Sequenced sample: PBMCs. These receptors were obtained from a boy younger than 18 in good health and CMV-seronegative.

The V and J genes are TRBV18 and TRBJ1-1, with D possibly TRBD1 on 5 matching bases. The CDR3 has 13 residues. Looked up from germline, CDR1 is KGHSH and CDR2 is LQKENI. V shed 2 bases and J shed 3 bases, with 7 bases lying between them. Here the CDR3 reads CASSPEQDTEAFF. CDR3 coding DNA: TGTGCCAGCTCACCAGAACAGGACACTGAAGCTTTCTTT.

The chain recombines TRBV10-3 with TRBJ1-3; D gene ambiguous. The CDR3 spans 14 residues. The germline V gene has CDR1 ENHRY and CDR2 SYGVKD. Trimming pared 0 bases from V and 4 bases from J, leaving 7 bases between. CDR3 sequence reads: CAISESGRGNTIYF. CDR3 nucleotide sequence: TGTGCCATCAGTGAGTCTGGCAGGGGAAACACCATATATTTT.

This rearrangement joins TRBV25-1 to TRBJ2-7, with a tentative D call TRBD2 (5 bases). CDR1 and CDR2 (germline): MGHDK, SYGVNS. Trimming removed 2 bases at V and 5 bases at J, with 13 bases between. This CDR3 has 14 amino acids. The CDR3 DNA is TGTGCCAGCAGTGAAGGCCTAGCTATCGACGAGCAGTACTTC. It specifies CASSEGLAIDEQYF.